This T cell receptor (beta chain) was identified in a study of shared T cell receptors in the human thymus (dated by TCRdb to the early 2020s). Background on the whole study: The study examined how the human thymus generates shared, self-reactive T-cell receptor alpha chains.

Regarding this clone: The antigen it recognizes is unknown. Base-call qualities are not available, and no considerably larger clone is one nucleotide away.

To prepare the library, the immunoSEQ multiplex PCR assay was applied. This immuneACCESS table, as held by TCRdb, lists in-frame sequences with V and J called but not all clones. Of the missing ones, under half trace to an unresolved V gene in checked studies; the others have no known cause. The sample table contains hundreds of thousands of clones; only one count was recorded for approximately 85% of them. The ten most abundant clones make up under 0.012% of the sample. These data also formed part of another study, on human thymus T cells. That second report states: The donors were immunologically healthy infants in Finland who had open corrective cardiac surgery for congenital heart defects. Thymus tissue was collected as surgical resects that were removed during corrective cardiac surgery. V and J gene segment usage appeared biased in both thymic and peripheral blood repertoires. According to the related research, thymic TCR repertoires were highly overlapping among unrelated individuals. The study described the TCR alpha and beta repertoires in about 8 infant thymus samples and a few matching peripheral blood samples. The cohort included more than five male and a couple of female infants, with donor ages spanning 7 to 244 days. Thymocytes were released mechanically from tissue and stored at -70 °C as pellets of 10-30 million cells. A QIAsymphony instrument was used to extract genomic DNA from frozen cell pellets. Using the immunoSEQ multiplex PCR assay, the TCRB and TCRAD loci were amplified from a standardized quantity of quality-controlled genomic DNA. Amplicons spanned the V(D)J region at a length sufficient to cover the CDR3 and identify V and J genes. Through the commercial immunoSEQ service, the amplicons were sequenced on an Illumina platform. Primer bias and sequencing errors were corrected using previously described methods, and TCRAD and TCRB definitions followed the IMGT database. immunoSEQ Analyzer 3.0 and VDJTools were used for repertoire analysis, which covered basic statistics, V/J segment usage, diversity estimates, rarefaction and pairwise overlap. Diversity was estimated using the Chao1, ChaoE, Efron-Thisted, Shannon and inverse Simpson indices, and was also estimated on datasets down-sampled to the size of the smallest sample. Repertoire overlap was assessed by strict matching of CDR3 nucleotide sequence, V gene and J gene, and clustering was done by Jaccard-based multidimensional scaling. Thymus samples yielded on average around 810,000 unique TCRB clonotypes, compared with 80,000 to 85,000 from blood samples.

The receptor comes from a girl under two years old with a congenital heart defect. Donor details come from another sample of the same person, matched by shared clones. Source material: thymocytes.

The CDR3 reads CATSRVFTGTQPQHF. At the DNA level, the sequence is TGTGCCACCAGCAGAGTGTTCACAGGAACGCAGCCCCAGCATTTT. This sequence uses TRBV15 and TRBJ1-5; TRBD1 is possibly the D segment (5 matching bases). V and J lose 1 base and 7 bases, and a span of 14 bases separates them. For CDR1 and CDR2, the germline V gene (reference sequence) lists LNHNV and YYDKDF. The CDR3 holds 15 amino acids from the cysteine to the phenylalanine. Here the CDR3 DNA is all that survives: 45 bases in frame from base 1.